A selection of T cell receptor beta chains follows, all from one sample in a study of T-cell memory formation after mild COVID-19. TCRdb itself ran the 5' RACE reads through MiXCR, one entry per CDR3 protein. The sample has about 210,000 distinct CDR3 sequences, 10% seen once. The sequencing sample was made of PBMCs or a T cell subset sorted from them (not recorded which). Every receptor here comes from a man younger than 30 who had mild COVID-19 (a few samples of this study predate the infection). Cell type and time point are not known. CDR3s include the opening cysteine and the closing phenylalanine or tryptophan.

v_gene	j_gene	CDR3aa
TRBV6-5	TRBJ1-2	CASNNPPSDEGYTF
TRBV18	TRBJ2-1	CASSPRSTSDEQFF
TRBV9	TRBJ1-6	CASSVGGYRSPLHF
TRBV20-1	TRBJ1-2	CSAVPRESGYTF
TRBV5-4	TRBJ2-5	CASSLDPSGGLETQYF
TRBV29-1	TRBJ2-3	CSVVTSGTDTQYF
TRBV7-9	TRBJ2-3	CASSLGSYTDTQYF
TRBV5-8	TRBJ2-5	CASRRGQETQYF
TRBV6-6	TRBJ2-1	CASSYQIPSYNEQFF
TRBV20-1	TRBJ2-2	CSARLSRGSGELFF
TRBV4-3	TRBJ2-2	CASSQGVSGELFF
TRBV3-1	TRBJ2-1	CASSQGQGSNEQFF
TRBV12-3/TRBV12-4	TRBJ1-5	CASSLKGLYQPQHF
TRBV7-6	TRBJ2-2	CASTPGGNTGELFF
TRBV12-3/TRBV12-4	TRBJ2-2	CASGEENTGELFF
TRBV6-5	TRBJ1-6	CASSYNGGDNSPLHF